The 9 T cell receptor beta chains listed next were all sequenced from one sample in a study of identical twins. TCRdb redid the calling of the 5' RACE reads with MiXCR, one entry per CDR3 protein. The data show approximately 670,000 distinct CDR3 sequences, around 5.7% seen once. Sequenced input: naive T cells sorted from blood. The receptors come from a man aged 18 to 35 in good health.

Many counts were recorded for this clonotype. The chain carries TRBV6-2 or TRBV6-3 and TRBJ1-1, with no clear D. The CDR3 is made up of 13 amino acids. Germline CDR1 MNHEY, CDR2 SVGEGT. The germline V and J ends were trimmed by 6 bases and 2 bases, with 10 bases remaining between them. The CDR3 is CASSYVVNTEAFF. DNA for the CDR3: TGTGCCAGCAGCTACGTGGTAAACACTGAAGCTTTCTTT.

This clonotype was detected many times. The CDR3 sequence is CASPPRDRAPQETQYF. CDR3 nucleotides: TGTGCCAGCCCGCCCCGGGACAGGGCACCTCAAGAGACCCAGTACTTC. The chain combines TRBV6-1 with TRBJ2-5; 9 bases align to TRBD1. The germline V gene encodes CDR1 MNHNS and CDR2 SASEGT. V lost 8 bases to trimming and J lost 2 bases; unmatched junction nucleotides: 12. This CDR3 has 16 residues.

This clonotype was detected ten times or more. CDR3 sequence: CASSPDRGPGELFF. The CDR3 coding sequence is TGTGCCAGCAGCCCCGACAGGGGGCCCGGGGAGCTGTTTTTT. The chain couples TRBV5-6 to TRBJ2-2; 10 nucleotides line up with TRBD1. Unmatched junction bases numbered 3, after V lost 4 bases and J lost 6 bases. The CDR3 sequence is 14 residues long. CDR1 and CDR2 (germline): SGHDT, YYEEEE.

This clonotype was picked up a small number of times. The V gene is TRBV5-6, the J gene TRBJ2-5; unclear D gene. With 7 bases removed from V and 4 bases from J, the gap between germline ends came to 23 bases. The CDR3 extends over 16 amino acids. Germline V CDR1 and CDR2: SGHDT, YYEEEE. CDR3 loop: CASRFARTGWAETQYF. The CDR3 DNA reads TGTGCCAGCCGTTTTGCTCGGACGGGTTGGGCAGAGACCCAGTACTTC.

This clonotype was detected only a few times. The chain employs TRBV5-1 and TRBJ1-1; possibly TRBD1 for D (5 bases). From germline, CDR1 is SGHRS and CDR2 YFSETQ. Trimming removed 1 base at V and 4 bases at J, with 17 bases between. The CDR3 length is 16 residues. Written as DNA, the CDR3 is TGCGCCAGCAGCTTGATATCCGGGACGGCCCGCACTGAAGCTTTCTTT. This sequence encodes CASSLISGTARTEAFF.

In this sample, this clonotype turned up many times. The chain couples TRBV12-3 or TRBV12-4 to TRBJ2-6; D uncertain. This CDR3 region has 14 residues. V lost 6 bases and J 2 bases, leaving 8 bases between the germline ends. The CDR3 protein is CASSLTAGANVLTF. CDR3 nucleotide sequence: TGTGCCAGCAGCCTGACGGCTGGGGCCAACGTCCTGACTTTC.

This CDR3 reads CASSPGREKLFF. CDR3 DNA sequence: TGTGCCAGCAGCCCGGGAAGGGAAAAACTGTTTTTT. V and J are TRBV7-9 and TRBJ1-4; D gene uncertain. Germline V gene sequence: CDR1 SEHNR, CDR2 FQNEAQ (reference sequence). The CDR3 runs to 12 residues. V dropped 5 bases and J dropped 8 bases, with 9 bases sitting between them.

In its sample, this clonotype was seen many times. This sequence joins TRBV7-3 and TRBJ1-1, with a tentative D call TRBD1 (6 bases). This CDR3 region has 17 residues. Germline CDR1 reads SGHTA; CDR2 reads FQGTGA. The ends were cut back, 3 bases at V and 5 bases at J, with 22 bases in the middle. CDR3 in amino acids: CASSFNSPQGKGTEAFF. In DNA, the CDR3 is TGTGCCAGCAGCTTTAATTCCCCCCAGGGGAAGGGAACTGAAGCTTTCTTT.

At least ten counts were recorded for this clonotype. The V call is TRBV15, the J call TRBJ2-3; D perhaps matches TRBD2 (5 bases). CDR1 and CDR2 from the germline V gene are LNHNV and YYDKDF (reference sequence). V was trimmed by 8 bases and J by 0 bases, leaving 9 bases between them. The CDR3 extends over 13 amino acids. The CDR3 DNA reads TGTGCCACCTCCCGCGGGAGCACAGATACGCAGTATTTT. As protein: CATSRGSTDTQYF.